This T cell receptor beta chain was observed in a study of blood T cell repertoires in COVID-19 (dated by TCRdb to the early 2020s). Some background on the complete study: The collaborator samples originated in the United States, Italy and Spain and spanned the acute and convalescent phases of COVID-19. The material from the prospective study consisted of cDNA or gDNA derived from T cells, B-cell-depleted T cells, or PBMCs. Subjects who had been exposed to COVID-19, were actively infected with it, or had recovered from it provided the deeply sampled blood TCRbeta repertoires that made up the dataset. The repertoires were released in a freely available public database meant as a resource for research on the immune response to SARS-CoV-2. The samples were drawn from the first 160 participants of the ongoing ImmuneRACE study and from 950 to 1,500 subjects provided by 6 global collaborators. Sample metadata almost always included a de-identified subject ID, COVID-19 status, age in years and sex. Where available, HLA class I and class II types were taken from metadata supplied by the sample provider and were not determined by assay-based typing. The study at large found these results: How much clinical and demographic metadata was included differed by source and by participant, and the metadata was provided uncurated.

TCRbeta CDR3 regions were amplified from genomic DNA by means of the immunoSEQ Assay, a bias-controlled multiplex PCR. In the original analysis: Within the assay, amplification of reference gene primers was used to estimate how many nucleated cells each sample contained. To quantify the absolute abundance of each unique TCRbeta CDR3 rearrangement, sequence reads were collapsed and filtered. For each sample, productive Simpson clonality was calculated by taking the square root of Simpson's diversity index across productive rearrangements. The table was pulled from immuneACCESS by TCRdb, which kept in-frame rearrangements only. Such tables lose some clones; where checked, under half of the loss comes from unresolved V genes, and the rest has no known cause. D and trimming were read from the DNA, whereas the V and J calls and clone size are those reported in that table. The sample table contains about 380,000 clones; only one count was recorded for 85% of them. The ten largest account for 3% to 4% of the sample.

As for this clone: The antigen this receptor binds is unknown. One base away there is no much larger clone; base qualities are not given.

Each collaborating institution followed its own protocols to collect whole blood in K2EDTA tubes. Collaborator samples were shipped for TCRbeta analysis as frozen whole blood, isolated PBMCs, or DNA extracted from either sample type. V was cut back by 2 bases and J by 2 bases, leaving a gap of 6 bases between them. Reading from cysteine to phenylalanine, the CDR3 counts 13 amino acids. Only CDR3 DNA is held: 39 bases, read in frame from base 1. For CDR1 and CDR2, the germline V gene lists SGHAT and FQNNGV. This receptor chain uses TRBV11-2 and TRBJ1-1; there is no confident call for the D gene. The sequenced sample consisted of peripheral blood. This TCR was recovered from a woman between 18 and 30 years old with acute or convalescent COVID-19. The DNA sequence is TGTGCCAGCAGCTTATGGAGTAACACTGAAGCTTTCTTT. Its product reads: CASSLWSNTEAFF.